The 4 T cell receptor beta chains in this list originate from one sample, sequenced in a study of type 1 and type 2 diabetes patients. Amplification started from genomic DNA. Multiplex PCR with 30 forward and 13 reverse primers amplified the TCR beta CDR3. One entry per CDR3 protein, called by TCRdb with MiXCR from the multiplex PCR reads. The repertoire consists of 250,000 or so distinct CDR3 sequences, with around 47% occurring once and the leading ten covering 12% to 15%. Sequencing used peripheral blood mononuclear cells (PBMCs). The origin of the receptors is a man between 18 and 29 years old with type 2 diabetes.

The chain links TRBV19 to TRBJ2-5; no reliable D call. The CDR3 has 13 amino acids. Trimming shortened V by 6 bases and J by 5 bases, and 13 bases separated the two germline ends. Germline lookup yields CDR1 LNHDA and CDR2 SQIVND (reference sequence). The CDR3, as DNA: TGTGCCAGTAGCCCCAGGCTCGGGGAGACCCAGTACTTC. Encoded protein: CASSPRLGETQYF.

The chain links TRBV30 to TRBJ1-6; no reliable D call. Germline V gene sequence: CDR1 GTSNPN, CDR2 SVGIG (reference sequence). V was pared by 2 bases and J by 8 bases, with 7 bases between. This CDR3 has 12 residues. The CDR3 nucleotides read TGTGCCTGGAGTCCACACGATTCACCCCTCCACTTT. This gives the protein CAWSPHDSPLHF.

The chain employs TRBV12-3 or TRBV12-4 and TRBJ2-1; D is uncertain. The CDR3 has 10 residues. The ends were cut back, 4 bases at V and 10 bases at J, with 5 bases in the middle. CDR3 region: CASSSGEQFF. As DNA, the CDR3 is TGTGCCAGCAGTTCCGGGGAGCAGTTCTTC.

This clonotype was counted ten times or more. The chain joins TRBV30 to TRBJ2-7; weak D call: TRBD2 (7 bases). The CDR3 runs to 14 residues. Germline V CDR1 and CDR2: GTSNPN, SVGIG (reference sequence). Trimming took 1 base from V and 0 from J, leaving 10 bases between them. CDR3: CAWSGGGSSYEQYF. CDR3 bases: TGTGCCTGGAGTGGCGGGGGCAGCTCCTACGAGCAGTACTTC.